A selection of T cell receptor beta chains follows, all from one sample in a study of blood T cell repertoires in COVID-19. The protocol was immunoSEQ multiplex PCR, while the TCRdb copy is restricted to in-frame clones and leaves out a portion. The sample holds more than 80,000 clones; approximately 88% are singletons and the top ten take approximately 20%. Source material: peripheral blood. These TCRs come from a woman aged 55-69 years with COVID-19, enrolled during active disease. Both conserved end residues are part of each CDR3.

v_gene	j_gene	CDR3aa
TRBV11-2	TRBJ2-3	CASSLWVGASDTQYF
TRBV7-2	TRBJ1-1	CASFPDRTHTEAFF
TRBV3-1/TRBV3-2	TRBJ2-1	CASSYPSGGNEQFF
TRBV7-2	TRBJ2-5	CASRSPNSQETQYF
TRBV27	TRBJ2-5	CASSFAGAGETQYF
TRBV4-1	TRBJ2-5	CASSRNPGTSGGALETQYF
TRBV21-1	TRBJ2-4	CASSKYRYCRLRIQYF
TRBV29-1	TRBJ2-3	CSVRGQGPDTQYF
TRBV2	TRBJ1-6	CASLQGALGNSPLHF
TRBV7-6	TRBJ2-3	CASSLRLAGGVTDTQYF
TRBV2	TRBJ1-1	CASRGGTGAWSTEAFF
TRBV19	TRBJ2-3	CASNRGRPNTDTQYF
TRBV5-1	TRBJ1-2	CASNKEATGAGNYGYTF
TRBV7-2	TRBJ2-1	CASSLAGTSGYNEQFF
TRBV10-3	TRBJ1-6	CAISDTGIANSPLHF
TRBV12-3/TRBV12-4	TRBJ1-1	CASTRRGTDEAFF
TRBV6-5	TRBJ1-2	CASSYLTGSSGYTF
TRBV6-5	TRBJ1-2	CASSNRDNYGYTF
TRBV5-1	TRBJ2-7	CASSLVASATYEQYF
TRBV4-2	TRBJ2-7	CASAGGGRNEQYF
TRBV7-8	TRBJ2-1	CASSLVTGVSIGNEQFF
TRBV19	TRBJ2-3	CASSGLAGGFTDTQYF
TRBV7-2	TRBJ2-2	CASSPLAGASPTGELFF
TRBV7-9	TRBJ1-6	CASSTGQGNSPLHF
TRBV28	TRBJ1-2	CASSPATGRHGYTF
TRBV18	TRBJ2-7	CASSPRGPPENYEQYF
TRBV24-1	TRBJ2-1	CATSDPPLVNEQFF
TRBV4-1	TRBJ2-3	CASSQELVAGGLDTQYF